This T cell receptor (beta chain) was documented in a study of T cells in Graves' hyperthyroidism and ophthalmopathy. The CDR3 is 12 residues long. Germline CDR1 and CDR2: SNHLY and FYNNEI. V was clipped by 6 bases and J by 0 bases, with 4 bases between them. Graves' hyperthyroidism showing no ophthalmopathy progression within 18 months was considered stable. These patients, aged 18 to 65, had recently diagnosed hyperthyroidism lasting under 2 months. It was 10 ml of fresh peripheral blood that supplied the PBMCs. This clonotype was recorded many times. Antigen unknown. Study findings and constraints: Ophthalmopathy and stable hyperthyroidism were told apart by a 13 V-J model.

RNA transcripts provided the source from which TCR beta CDR3 regions were amplified. Using the HTBI primer set, a first-round RT-PCR was run on the TCR CDR3. TCRdb called the multiplex PCR reads again in MiXCR, with one record for every CDR3 protein. This sample has around 760,000 distinct CDR3 sequences; around 40% occur once, and the top ten carry around 29%. The sequenced sample was blood. This sequence was found in a woman between 40 and 50 years old with Graves' hyperthyroidism. The V call is TRBV2, the J call TRBJ2-3; no firm D call. The CDR3 DNA reads as TGTGCCAGCAGCCCTAGCACAGATACGCAGTATTTT. This gives the protein CASSPSTDTQYF.